The sequence of this T cell receptor beta chain was determined in a study of blood T cell repertoires in COVID-19. Study-level information: Sites across the United States, Italy and Spain contributed samples from acute and convalescent COVID-19. Sample material is recorded as cDNA or gDNA derived from T cells, B-cell-depleted T cells, or PBMCs.

Germline V gene lookup returns CDR1 SGHRS and CDR2 YFSETQ. V was pared by 2 bases and J by 5 bases, with 10 bases between. CDR3 size: 13 residues. As originally analysed: Amplification from reference gene primers served as the basis for estimated nucleated cell counts. Sequencing was performed with immunoSEQ multiplex PCR; in TCRdb, only in-frame clones are kept and a portion is missing. The DNA was the basis for D and trimming; V, J and clone size are from that table. The table has about 130,000 clones, almost 85% seen once. The genes are TRBV5-1 and TRBJ1-2, with D maybe TRBD1 (5 bases). Sequencing was carried out using peripheral blood. This sequence originates from a young woman who had recovered from COVID-19. The CDR3 is CASSFSQDYGYTF. The CDR3 nucleotides are TGCGCCAGCAGCTTTTCACAGGATTATGGCTACACCTTC. Based on the CDR3 plus reference TRBV5-1 and TRBJ1-2, the full variable domain is KAGVTQTPRYLIKTRGQQVTLSCSPISGHRSVSWYQQTPGQGLQFLFEYFSETQRNKGNFPGRFSGRQFSNSRSEMNVSTLELGDSALYLCASSFSQDYGYTFGSGTRLTVV.